Listed below are T cell receptor beta chains from one sample, sequenced in a study of blood T cells in healthy people across ages. TCRdb fed the 5' RACE reads into MiXCR, producing one record per CDR3 protein. The table has under 2,000,000 distinct CDR3 sequences, around 50% seen once; the top ten hold approximately 2%. Sequenced: blood. Receptors originate from a woman between 40 and 50 years old in good health. Both conserved end residues are part of each CDR3.

v_call | cdr3_aa
TRBV29-1 | CSVETGGGETQYF
TRBV5-1 | CASTGTSGGPLNEQFF
TRBV4-1 | CASSQGRGPSTDTQYF
TRBV12-3/TRBV12-4 | CASSWTTEAFF
TRBV12-3/TRBV12-4 | CASSLGVRDEQRGYQETQYF
TRBV6-2/TRBV6-3 | CASRTLALSSYNEQFF
TRBV7-9 | CASSQQGGHGYTF
TRBV9 | CASSAAGSGFETQYF
TRBV3-1 | CASSQETRGGRLETQYF
TRBV20-1 | CSASVLVTETQYF
TRBV6-6 | CASSTLVGGRPEQYF
TRBV20-1 | CSATDYAQYF
TRBV6-6 | CTSRWTGDGNEQFF
TRBV4-2 | CASSLTQRGSYNEQFF
TRBV6-2/TRBV6-3 | CAGTDSFNSPLHF
TRBV28 | CASRVTGGPFYGYTF
TRBV2 | CASMGDEQYF
TRBV21-1 | CASSTLGVGRGPSDGANVLTF
TRBV7-2 | CASSLPGQGSSWNRTGELFF
TRBV3-1 | CASSQGRRPYNEQFF
TRBV7-2 | CASSLIAGENTGELFF
TRBV29-1 | CSVEVDKTENYEQYF
TRBV25-1 | CASSEHSSGANVLTF
TRBV20-1 | CSAQRGGQGLATQYF
TRBV15 | CATSRVDRVGNQPQHF
TRBV27 | CASSLYQGNQPQHF
TRBV27 | CASTRLADTDTQYF
TRBV6-5 | CASSYARLYNYEQYF
TRBV7-9 | CASSLTGIEQYF
TRBV4-2 | CASSQDHPLGGTEAFF
TRBV27 | CASSLQETNSPLHF
TRBV15 | CATSRDGAGGLQETQYF
TRBV6-2/TRBV6-3 | CASTLASAYEQYF
TRBV6-2/TRBV6-3 | CASSYLPYKERFF
TRBV7-2 | CASSLRPGTGIPAPLHF
TRBV4-2 | CASSQGVAGGPVTDTQYF
TRBV15 | CATSDSRGRGFVTEAFF
TRBV7-6 | CASSLAGLAGKTEADTQYF
TRBV2 | CASSFPASDSLNTGELFF
TRBV7-2 | CASSPVPTAKNIQYF
TRBV4-2 | CASSRRRDGETQYF
TRBV7-8 | CASIQGAQTQYF
TRBV6-5 | CASSAGTRGTDTQYF
TRBV7-9 | CASSLLDHYGYTF
TRBV2 | CASSGYARVEAFF
TRBV29-1 | CSALGRSSYEQYF
TRBV27 | CASSLRDRVNNEQFF
TRBV4-2 | CASSHDRAAGNSPLHF
TRBV6-6 | CASSLGRGACNEQFF
TRBV29-1 | CSVAPRVDNQETQYF
TRBV6-2/TRBV6-3 | CASSYSSGRGQFF
TRBV12-3/TRBV12-4 | CASSPQIRNSNYGYTF
TRBV20-1 | CSASGDTTDTQYF